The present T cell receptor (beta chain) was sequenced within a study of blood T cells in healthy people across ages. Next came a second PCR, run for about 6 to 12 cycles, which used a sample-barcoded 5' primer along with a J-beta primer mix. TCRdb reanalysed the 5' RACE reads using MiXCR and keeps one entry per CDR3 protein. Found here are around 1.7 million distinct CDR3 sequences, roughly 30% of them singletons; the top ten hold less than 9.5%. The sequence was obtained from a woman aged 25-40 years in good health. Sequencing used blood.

The CDR3 coding sequence is TGTGCCAGCGGGGAGCGCAGGTTCCACGAGCAGTACTTC. Translated, it gives CASGERRFHEQYF. V gene TRBV21-1 combines with J gene TRBJ2-7; the tabulated D call, TRBD1, remains unverified against the DNA. TRBV21-1 is a listed pseudogene. The length of the CDR3 is 13 residues.